Reported below is one T cell receptor beta chain. Antigen specificity is unknown. Germline CDR1 and CDR2: LGHNT and FRNRAP. Losses at the gene ends were 5 bases for V and 5 bases for J; bases not matched to a gene: 7. The CDR3 length is 14 residues. This record belongs to a study of post-analysis software for immune sequencing data. Study-wide results and caveats: Patients showed TRBV5-6, TRBV5-1 and TRBV20-1 among about five TRBV segments more frequent than in controls.

Incorporated into the TCR beta cDNA libraries were unique molecular identifiers, which served to reduce PCR and sequencing biases. TCRdb reprocessed the PCR reads with MiXCR, giving one entry per CDR3 protein. Among about 430,000 distinct CDR3 sequences, 35% to 45% were seen once, and the ten largest hold less than 8%. This clonotype was obtained from a girl aged 2-9 years with multiple sclerosis. The V gene is TRBV12-5, the J gene TRBJ2-7, with 9 bases aligning to TRBD1. Sequencing input: blood. The CDR3 DNA reads as TGTGCTAGTGGTAAGGGACAGGGCAATCACGAGCAGTACTTC. Its translation: CASGKGQGNHEQYF.